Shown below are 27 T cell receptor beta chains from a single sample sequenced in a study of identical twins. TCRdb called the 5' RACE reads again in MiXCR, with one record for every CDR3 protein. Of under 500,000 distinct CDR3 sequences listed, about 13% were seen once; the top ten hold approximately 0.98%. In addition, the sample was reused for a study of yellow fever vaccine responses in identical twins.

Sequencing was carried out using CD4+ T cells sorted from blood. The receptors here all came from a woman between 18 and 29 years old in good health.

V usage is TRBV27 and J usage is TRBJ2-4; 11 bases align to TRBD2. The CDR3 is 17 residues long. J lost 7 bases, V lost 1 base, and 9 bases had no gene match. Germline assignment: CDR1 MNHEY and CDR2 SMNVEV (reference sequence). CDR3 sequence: CASSLLLAGGRVNIQYF. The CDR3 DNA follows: TGTGCCAGCAGTTTATTGTTAGCGGGAGGGCGGGTGAACATTCAGTACTTC.

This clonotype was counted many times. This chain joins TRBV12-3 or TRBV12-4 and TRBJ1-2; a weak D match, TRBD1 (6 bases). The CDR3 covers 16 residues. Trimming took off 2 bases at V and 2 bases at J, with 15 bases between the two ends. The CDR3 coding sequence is TGTGCCAGCAGTTTAATAGCAGGGCAGGGGAACTATGGCTACACCTTC. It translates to CASSLIAGQGNYGYTF.

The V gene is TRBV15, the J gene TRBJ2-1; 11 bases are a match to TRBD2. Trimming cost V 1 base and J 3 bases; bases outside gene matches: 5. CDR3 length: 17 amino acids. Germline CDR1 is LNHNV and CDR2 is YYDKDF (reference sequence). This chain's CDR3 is CATSRATGTSGYNEQFF. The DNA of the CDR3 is TGTGCCACCAGCAGAGCCACCGGGACTAGCGGCTACAATGAGCAGTTCTTC.

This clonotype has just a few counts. CDR3 protein: CAISESAGARTDTQYF. The CDR3 bases are TGTGCCATCAGTGAGTCGGCGGGGGCACGCACAGATACGCAGTATTTT. The gene calls are TRBV10-3 and TRBJ2-3; tentatively, D is TRBD2 (7 bases). With 0 bases removed from V and 1 base from J, the gap between germline ends came to 11 bases. The CDR3 covers 16 residues. Per the germline V gene, CDR1 is ENHRY and CDR2 is SYGVKD.

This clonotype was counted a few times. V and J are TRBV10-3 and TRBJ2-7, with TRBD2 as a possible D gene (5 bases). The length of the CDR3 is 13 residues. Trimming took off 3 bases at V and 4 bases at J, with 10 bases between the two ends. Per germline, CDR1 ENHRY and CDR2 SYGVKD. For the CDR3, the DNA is TGTGCCATCAGTGAATTCGGACTTTACGAGCAGTACTTC. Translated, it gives CAISEFGLYEQYF.

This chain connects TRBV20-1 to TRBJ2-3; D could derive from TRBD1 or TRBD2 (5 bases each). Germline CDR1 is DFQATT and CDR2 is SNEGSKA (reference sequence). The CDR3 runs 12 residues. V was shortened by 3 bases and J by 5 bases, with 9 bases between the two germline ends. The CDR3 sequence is CSASSGQDTQYF. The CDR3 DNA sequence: TGCAGTGCTAGTTCGGGGCAAGATACGCAGTATTTT.

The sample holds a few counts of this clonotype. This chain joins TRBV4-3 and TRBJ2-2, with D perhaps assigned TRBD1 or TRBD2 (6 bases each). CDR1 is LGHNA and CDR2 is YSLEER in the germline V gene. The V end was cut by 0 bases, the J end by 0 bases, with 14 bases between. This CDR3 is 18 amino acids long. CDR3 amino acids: CASSQDPPGGANTGELFF. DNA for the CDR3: TGCGCCAGCAGCCAAGACCCACCCGGGGGCGCGAACACCGGGGAGCTGTTTTTT.

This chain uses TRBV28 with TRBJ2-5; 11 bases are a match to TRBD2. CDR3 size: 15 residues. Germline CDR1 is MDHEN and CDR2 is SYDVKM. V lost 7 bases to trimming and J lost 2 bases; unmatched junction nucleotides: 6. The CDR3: CASNLAGGRQETQYF. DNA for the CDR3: TGTGCCAGCAACCTAGCGGGAGGAAGGCAAGAGACCCAGTACTTC.

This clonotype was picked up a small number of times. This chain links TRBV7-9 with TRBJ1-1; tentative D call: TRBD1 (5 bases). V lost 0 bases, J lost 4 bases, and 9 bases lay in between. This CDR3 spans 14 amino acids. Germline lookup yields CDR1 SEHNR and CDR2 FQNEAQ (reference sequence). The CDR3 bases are TGTGCCAGCAGCTTAGCGGTCGGGGGCACTGAAGCTTTCTTT. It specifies CASSLAVGGTEAFF.

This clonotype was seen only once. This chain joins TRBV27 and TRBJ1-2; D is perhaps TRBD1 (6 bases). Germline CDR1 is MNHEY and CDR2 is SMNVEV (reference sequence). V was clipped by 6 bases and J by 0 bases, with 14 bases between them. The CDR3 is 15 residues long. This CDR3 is CASRSSQGANYGYTF. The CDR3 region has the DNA TGTGCCAGCAGGTCATCACAGGGAGCTAACTATGGCTACACCTTC.

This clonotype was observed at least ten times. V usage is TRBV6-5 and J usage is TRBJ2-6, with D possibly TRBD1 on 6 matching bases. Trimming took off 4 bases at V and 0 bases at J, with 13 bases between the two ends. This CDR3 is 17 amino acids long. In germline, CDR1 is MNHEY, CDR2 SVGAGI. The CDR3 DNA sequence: TGTGCCAGCAGTTCTCGAGGACAGTTCTCTGGGGCCAACGTCCTGACTTTC. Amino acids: CASSSRGQFSGANVLTF.

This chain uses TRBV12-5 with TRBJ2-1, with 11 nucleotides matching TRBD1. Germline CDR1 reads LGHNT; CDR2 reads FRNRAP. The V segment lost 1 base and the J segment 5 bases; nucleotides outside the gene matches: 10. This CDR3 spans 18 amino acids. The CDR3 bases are TGTGCTAGTGGTTTGGCCCCCAAGGACAGGGGGCTGAACAATGAGCAGTTCTTC. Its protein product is CASGLAPKDRGLNNEQFF.

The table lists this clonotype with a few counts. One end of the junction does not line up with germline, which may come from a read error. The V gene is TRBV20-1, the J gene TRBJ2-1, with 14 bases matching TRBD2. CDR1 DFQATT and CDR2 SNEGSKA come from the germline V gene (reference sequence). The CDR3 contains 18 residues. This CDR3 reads CSARGRTSGRSAFGEQFF. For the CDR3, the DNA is TGCAGTGCGAGAGGGAGGACTAGCGGGAGGTCCGCATTCGGTGAGCAGTTCTTC.

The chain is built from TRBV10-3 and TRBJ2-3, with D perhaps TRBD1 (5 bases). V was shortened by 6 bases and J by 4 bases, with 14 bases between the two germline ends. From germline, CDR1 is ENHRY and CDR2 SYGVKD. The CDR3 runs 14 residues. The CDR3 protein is CAISRVGAADTQYF. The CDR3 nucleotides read TGTGCCATCAGCCGTGTAGGGGCGGCAGATACGCAGTATTTT.

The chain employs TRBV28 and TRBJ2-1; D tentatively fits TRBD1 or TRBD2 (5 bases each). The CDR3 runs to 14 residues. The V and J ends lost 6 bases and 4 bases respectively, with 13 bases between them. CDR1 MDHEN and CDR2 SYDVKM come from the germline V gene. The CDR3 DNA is TGTGCCAGCAGCGGGACGGCCAGGTACAATGAGCAGTTCTTC. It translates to CASSGTARYNEQFF.

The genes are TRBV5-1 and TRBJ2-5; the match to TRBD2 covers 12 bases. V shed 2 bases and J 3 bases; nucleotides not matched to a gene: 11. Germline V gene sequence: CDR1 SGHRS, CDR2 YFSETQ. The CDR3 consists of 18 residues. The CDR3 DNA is TGCGCCAGCAGCTTTTACCCTAACCTAGCGGGAGGGAAAGAGACCCAGTACTTC. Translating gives CASSFYPNLAGGKETQYF. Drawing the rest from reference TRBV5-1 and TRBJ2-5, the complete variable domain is KAGVTQTPRYLIKTRGQQVTLSCSPISGHRSVSWYQQTPGQGLQFLFEYFSETQRNKGNFPGRFSGRQFSNSRSEMNVSTLELGDSALYLCASSFYPNLAGGKETQYFGPGTRLLVL.

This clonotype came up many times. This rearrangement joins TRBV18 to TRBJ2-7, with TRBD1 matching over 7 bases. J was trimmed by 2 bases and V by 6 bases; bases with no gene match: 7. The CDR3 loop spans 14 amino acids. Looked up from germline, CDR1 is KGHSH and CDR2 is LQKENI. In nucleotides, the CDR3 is TGTGCCAGCTCGCCCGGGACAGAACCCTACGAGCAGTACTTC. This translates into CASSPGTEPYEQYF.

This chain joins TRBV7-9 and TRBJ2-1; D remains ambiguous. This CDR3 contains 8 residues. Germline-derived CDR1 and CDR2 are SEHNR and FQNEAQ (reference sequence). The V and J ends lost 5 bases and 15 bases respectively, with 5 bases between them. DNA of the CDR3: TGTGCCAGCAGCCCCGGGTTCTTC. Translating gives CASSPGFF.

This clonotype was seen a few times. DNA for the CDR3: TGCAGTGCTAGACAGGGGGCGCTGGAGACCCAGTACTTC. Protein sequence: CSARQGALETQYF. This chain connects TRBV20-1 to TRBJ2-5; TRBD1 matches at 8 bases. There are 13 residues in the CDR3. Per the germline V gene, CDR1 is DFQATT and CDR2 is SNEGSKA (reference sequence). J gave up 5 bases and V 2 bases, and 4 bases lay outside the gene matches.

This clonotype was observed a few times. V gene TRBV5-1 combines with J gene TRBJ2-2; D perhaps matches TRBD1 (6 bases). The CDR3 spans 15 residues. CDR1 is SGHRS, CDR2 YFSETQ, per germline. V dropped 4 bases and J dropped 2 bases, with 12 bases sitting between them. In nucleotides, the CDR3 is TGCGCCAGCAGCCCGCCACAGGGCAACACCGGGGAGCTGTTTTTT. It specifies CASSPPQGNTGELFF.

This CDR3 reads CASRPSGGESVQETQYF. In DNA, the CDR3 is TGTGCCAGCAGGCCTAGCGGGGGGGAGTCTGTACAAGAGACCCAGTACTTC. The chain couples TRBV6-1 to TRBJ2-5, with 12 bases lining up with TRBD2. Trimming took 6 bases from V and 2 from J; bases not matched to a gene: 10. CDR1 and CDR2 (germline): MNHNS, SASEGT. CDR3 length equals 17 residues.

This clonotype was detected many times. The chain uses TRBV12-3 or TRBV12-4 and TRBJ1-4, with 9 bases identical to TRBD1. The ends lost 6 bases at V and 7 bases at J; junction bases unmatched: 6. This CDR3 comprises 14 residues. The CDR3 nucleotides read TGTGCCAGCAGAACAGGGACAGGGAGTGAAAAACTGTTTTTT. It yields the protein CASRTGTGSEKLFF.

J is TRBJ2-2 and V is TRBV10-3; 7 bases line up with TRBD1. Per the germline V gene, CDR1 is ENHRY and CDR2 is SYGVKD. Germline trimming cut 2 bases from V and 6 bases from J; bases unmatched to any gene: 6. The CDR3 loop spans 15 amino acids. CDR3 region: CAISEVTGVAGELFF. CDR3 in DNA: TGTGCCATCAGTGAGGTCACAGGGGTGGCCGGGGAGCTGTTTTTT.

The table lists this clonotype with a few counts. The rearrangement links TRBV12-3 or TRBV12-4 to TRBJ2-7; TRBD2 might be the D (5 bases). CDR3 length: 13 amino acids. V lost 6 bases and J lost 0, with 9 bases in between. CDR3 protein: CASRIGLSYEQYF. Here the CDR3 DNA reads TGTGCCAGCAGGATCGGACTCTCCTACGAGCAGTACTTC.

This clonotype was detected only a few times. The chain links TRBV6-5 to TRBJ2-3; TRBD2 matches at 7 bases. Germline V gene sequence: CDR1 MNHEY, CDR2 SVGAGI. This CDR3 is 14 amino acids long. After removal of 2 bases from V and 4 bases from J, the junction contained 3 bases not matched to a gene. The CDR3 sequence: CASSYPGLADTQYF. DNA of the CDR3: TGTGCCAGCAGTTACCCCGGACTAGCAGATACGCAGTATTTT.

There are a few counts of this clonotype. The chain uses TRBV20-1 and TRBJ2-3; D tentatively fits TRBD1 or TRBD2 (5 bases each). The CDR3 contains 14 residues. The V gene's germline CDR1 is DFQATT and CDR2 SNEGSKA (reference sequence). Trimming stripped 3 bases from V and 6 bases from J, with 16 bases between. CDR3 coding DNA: TGCAGTGCTAGGAAAGCGGATGGGACGGATACGCAGTATTTT. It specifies CSARKADGTDTQYF.

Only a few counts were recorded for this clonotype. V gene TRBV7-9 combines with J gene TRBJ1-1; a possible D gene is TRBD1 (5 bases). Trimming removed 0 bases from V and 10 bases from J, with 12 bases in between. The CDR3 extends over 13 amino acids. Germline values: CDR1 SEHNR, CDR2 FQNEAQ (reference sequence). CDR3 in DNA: TGTGCCAGCAGCTTAGCGGGGCAGGGTAGAGCTTTCTTT. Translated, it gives CASSLAGQGRAFF.